Presented here are 30 T cell receptor beta chains from one specimen sequenced in a study of response to subunit inactivated influenza vaccine (dated by TCRdb to 2016 to 2019). Receptor amplification or capture employed RT-PCR. Sequencing used an Illumina HiSeq 2500. TCRdb handled the public reads itself, with Q25 trimming in fastp and clone calling in MiXCR, and kept productive beta chains. Each record represents a unique CDR3 protein, reported with the most common genes and DNA among its rows. The sample table holds about 650,000 distinct CDR3 sequences, of which about 15% were seen once. About 9.9% of the sample is taken by the ten largest. The sequenced sample was PBMCs from blood, obtained 12 days after vaccination. The receptors come from a man aged 50 or older who received an inactivated influenza vaccine. Donor details come from another sample of the same person, matched by shared clones.

V and J are TRBV5-1 and TRBJ2-7; 8 nucleotides align to TRBD1. The CDR3 loop spans 16 amino acids. The trim removed 2 bases at V and 2 bases at J, leaving 9 bases unmatched. From germline, CDR1 is SGHRS and CDR2 YFSETQ. The CDR3 DNA reads TGCGCCAGCAGCTTTCTTACCACGGACAGGGCCTACGAGCAGTACTTC. It is translated as CASSFLTTDRAYEQYF.

This clonotype was detected a few times. V usage is TRBV20-1 and J usage is TRBJ2-7; D is perhaps TRBD2 (6 bases). Trimming pared 2 bases from V and 7 bases from J, leaving 18 bases between. Per germline, CDR1 DFQATT and CDR2 SNEGSKA (reference sequence). The CDR3 is 14 amino acids. As DNA, the CDR3 is TGCAGTGCTAGACCCCCGGGAGCCCCGGGGGAGCAGTACTTC. Protein sequence: CSARPPGAPGEQYF.

The CDR3 region is CASSEDGLAAYNEQFF. For the CDR3, the DNA is TGTGCCAGCAGTGAAGATGGACTAGCGGCCTACAATGAGCAGTTCTTC. The genes are TRBV2 and TRBJ2-1; 10 bases map to TRBD2. With 1 base clipped from V and 2 bases from J, the junction kept 2 bases outside the gene matches. From germline, CDR1 is SNHLY and CDR2 FYNNEI. The CDR3 consists of 16 residues.

CDR3 in amino acids: CASSYLPAGGLNEQFF. In DNA, the CDR3 is TGTGCCAGCAGCTACCTCCCCGCGGGGGGCTTAAATGAGCAGTTCTTC. This chain links TRBV7-6 with TRBJ2-1; 8 positions match TRBD2. Germline lookup yields CDR1 SGHVS and CDR2 FNYEAQ. The V gene end was trimmed by 4 bases and the J gene end by 7 bases; junction bases not matched to a gene: 12. This CDR3 comprises 16 residues.

V is TRBV5-4 and J is TRBJ2-6; 7 nucleotides match TRBD1. CDR1 is SGHNT, CDR2 YYREEE, per germline (reference sequence). After removal of 3 bases from V and 0 bases from J, the junction contained 6 bases not matched to a gene. CDR3 length equals 17 residues. For the CDR3, the DNA is TGTGCCAGCAGCTCGACAGGGACGGGCTCTGGGGCCAACGTCCTGACTTTC. It specifies CASSSTGTGSGANVLTF.

This clonotype has only a few counts. This chain uses TRBV20-1 with TRBJ2-4; perhaps TRBD2 as D (5 bases). V was trimmed by 0 bases and J by 0 bases, leaving 12 bases between them. CDR1 and CDR2 from the germline V gene are DFQATT and SNEGSKA (reference sequence). The length of the CDR3 is 16 residues. In DNA, the CDR3 is TGCAGTGCTAGAGATCTCGGGAACCTAGCCAAAAACATTCAGTACTTC. Translated: CSARDLGNLAKNIQYF.

This sequence joins TRBV7-6 and TRBJ2-3, with 14 nucleotides matching TRBD2. CDR1 is SGHVS, CDR2 FNYEAQ, per germline. The V and J ends lost 5 bases and 5 bases, in that order; junction bases with no gene match: 6. This CDR3 is built from 16 residues. In DNA form, the CDR3 reads TGTGCCAGCAGCCAGAGACTAGCGGGGGGGAGAGATACGCAGTATTTT. As protein: CASSQRLAGGRDTQYF.

The chain has TRBV11-2 and TRBJ2-2, with D tentatively TRBD1 or TRBD2 (6 bases each). There are 17 residues in the CDR3. The V gene's germline CDR1 is SGHAT and CDR2 FQNNGV. Trimming removed 1 base at V and 4 bases at J, with 16 bases between. DNA for the CDR3: TGTGCCAGCAGCTTAGGGGGACGGGGGCCGCTCACCGGGGAGCTGTTTTTT. It codes for CASSLGGRGPLTGELFF.

This clonotype was seen a few times. CDR3 DNA: TGCGCCAGCAGCTCAGGGACAGGCCCCGAGCAGTACTTC. Translating it yields CASSSGTGPEQYF. This chain uses TRBV5-1 with TRBJ2-7; 8 bases match TRBD1. The length of the CDR3 is 13 residues. CDR1 is SGHRS and CDR2 is YFSETQ in the germline V gene. Trimming removed 3 bases from V and 6 bases from J; junction bases left unmatched: 5.

This clonotype was seen a few times. The CDR3 region has the DNA TGCAGTGCTCGAAATGAGGAGGACGATCAGCCCCAGCATTTT. It translates to CSARNEEDDQPQHF. The V call is TRBV20-1, the J call TRBJ1-5; no firm D call. CDR1 is DFQATT and CDR2 is SNEGSKA in the germline V gene (reference sequence). The CDR3 runs to 14 residues. V lost 5 bases, J lost 5 bases, and 16 bases lay in between.

This rearrangement joins TRBV7-2 to TRBJ2-2; weak D call: TRBD1 (6 bases). Germline values: CDR1 SGHTA, CDR2 FQGNSA. The CDR3 totals 14 residues. The V end was cut by 4 bases, the J end by 4 bases, with 10 bases between. CDR3 sequence: CASSSQGSTGELFF. CDR3 nucleotide sequence: TGTGCCAGCAGCTCGCAGGGGTCCACCGGGGAGCTGTTTTTT.

The rearrangement links TRBV27 to TRBJ2-5; TRBD2 might be the D (6 bases). The CDR3 has 13 amino acids. Germline values: CDR1 MNHEY, CDR2 SMNVEV (reference sequence). V was clipped by 4 bases and J by 5 bases, with 11 bases between them. In nucleotides, the CDR3 is TGTGCCAGCAGTTGGGGACTCTCCGAGACCCAGTACTTC. Translation gives CASSWGLSETQYF.

This clonotype has more than one count but fewer than ten. V usage is TRBV7-6 and J usage is TRBJ2-7; TRBD2 matches at 8 bases. V trimming: 0 bases; J trimming: 1 base; junction bases outside the gene matches: 5. This CDR3 region has 16 residues. Looked up from germline, CDR1 is SGHVS and CDR2 is FNYEAQ. This chain's CDR3 is CASSLAGAGASYEQYF. CDR3 bases: TGTGCCAGCAGCTTAGCTGGAGCGGGGGCTTCCTACGAGCAGTACTTC.

This clonotype has only a few counts. The chain combines TRBV9 with TRBJ2-5; no reliable D call. Per the germline V gene, CDR1 is SGDLS and CDR2 is YYNGEE. CDR3 length: 15 residues. Between the trimmed V and J ends, which lost 4 bases and 2 bases, there was a span of 15 bases. The CDR3 DNA sequence: TGTGCCAGCAGCACCCAACCGGGCCCTCAAGAGACCCAGTACTTC. This translates into CASSTQPGPQETQYF.

This clonotype was recorded at least ten times. This chain connects TRBV7-9 to TRBJ2-1, with 9 bases identical to TRBD2. Looked up from germline, CDR1 is SEHNR and CDR2 is FQNEAQ (reference sequence). The CDR3 spans 15 residues. The J segment lost 5 bases and the V segment lost 3 bases, leaving 5 bases of the junction unmatched. The CDR3 bases are TGTGCCAGCAGCTTGCCCCCTAGCGGGAACAATGAGCAGTTCTTC. Residues: CASSLPPSGNNEQFF.

There are a few counts of this clonotype. The junction departs from the called germline gene at one end, perhaps through a read error. The chain recombines TRBV4-2 with TRBJ2-1; 8 bases are a match to TRBD2. Germline CDR1 LGHNA, CDR2 YNFKEQ. The CDR3 totals 16 residues. In DNA form, the CDR3 reads TGTGCCAGCAGCCGAGGAGCGGGGGTGGGATACAATGCGCAGTTCTTC. Its protein is CASSRGAGVGYNAQFF.

The chain carries TRBV20-1 and TRBJ1-1, with D tentatively TRBD1 (6 bases). The CDR3 runs 16 residues. The V end was cut by 1 base, the J end by 2 bases, with 17 bases between. Germline values: CDR1 DFQATT, CDR2 SNEGSKA (reference sequence). CDR3 protein: CSARGDQDRHNTEAFF. In DNA, the CDR3 is TGCAGTGCTAGAGGTGACCAGGACAGACACAACACTGAAGCTTTCTTT.

This clonotype was recorded a few times. The chain links TRBV28 to TRBJ1-6, with TRBD1 matching over 7 bases. CDR3 size: 15 residues. V lost 8 bases to trimming and J lost 0 bases; unmatched junction nucleotides: 4. Germline CDR1 reads MDHEN; CDR2 reads SYDVKM. The CDR3 DNA sequence: TGTGCCAGCGAGGGGGCGAGCTCCTATAATTCACCCCTCCACTTT. It yields the protein CASEGASSYNSPLHF.

The rearrangement joins TRBV28 to TRBJ1-2; 12 bases are a match to TRBD1. CDR1 is MDHEN and CDR2 is SYDVKM in the germline V gene. V shed 7 bases and J 6 bases; nucleotides not matched to a gene: 15. This CDR3 has 17 residues. The CDR3 spells CASNPHRDRGLVDGYTF. The CDR3 DNA reads TGTGCCAGCAATCCACACCGGGACAGGGGGCTGGTTGATGGCTACACCTTC.

The genes are TRBV29-1 and TRBJ2-3, with 8 positions matching TRBD2. The CDR3 totals 14 residues. CDR1 and CDR2 from the germline V gene are SQVTM and ANQGSEA. After removal of 1 base from V and 8 bases from J, the junction contained 8 bases not matched to a gene. Here the CDR3 reads CSVEAGGRFGTQYF. The CDR3 DNA sequence: TGCAGCGTTGAAGCGGGAGGGCGGTTTGGTACGCAGTATTTT.

The chain is built from TRBV6-5 and TRBJ1-5; possible D gene TRBD1, 5 bases. CDR1 MNHEY and CDR2 SVGAGI come from the germline V gene. V dropped 0 bases and J dropped 2 bases, with 17 bases sitting between them. The CDR3 length is 18 residues. The CDR3 is CASSYSTRGKWGNQPQHF. CDR3 DNA sequence: TGTGCCAGCAGTTACTCGACGAGGGGCAAGTGGGGCAATCAGCCCCAGCATTTT.

This clonotype was detected only a few times. This chain joins TRBV12-3 or TRBV12-4 and TRBJ1-5; no clear D gene. V lost 5 bases to trimming and J lost 3 bases, with 8 bases between them. The CDR3 runs 13 residues. The chain's CDR3 is CASSRGNNQPQHF. CDR3 in DNA: TGTGCCAGCAGTAGAGGGAACAATCAGCCCCAGCATTTT.

This clonotype was recorded once. The chain combines TRBV7-2 with TRBJ2-3, with D possibly matching TRBD1 (6 bases). Germline lookup yields CDR1 SGHTA and CDR2 FQGNSA. V shed 5 bases and J shed 2 bases, with 11 bases lying between them. The CDR3 consists of 14 residues. The chain's CDR3 is CASSPDRLTDTQYF. The CDR3 coding sequence is TGTGCCAGCAGCCCAGACAGGCTCACAGATACGCAGTATTTT.

The rearrangement links TRBV27 to TRBJ2-7, with TRBD1 as a possible D gene (6 bases). V lost 6 bases to trimming and J lost 2 bases, with 17 bases between them. Looked up from germline, CDR1 is MNHEY and CDR2 is SMNVEV (reference sequence). This CDR3 contains 15 residues. CDR3 in amino acids: CASSSRDPGAYEQYF. Written as DNA, the CDR3 is TGTGCCAGCAGCTCCCGGGACCCAGGGGCCTACGAGCAGTACTTC.

This clonotype was seen many times. The genes are TRBV5-1 and TRBJ2-1; D unclear. With 0 bases removed from V and 4 bases from J, the gap between germline ends came to 11 bases. There are 15 residues in the CDR3. Germline V gives CDR1 SGHRS, CDR2 YFSETQ. CDR3 DNA: TGCGCCAGCAGCTTGGCCGATCGTAGTTACAATGAGCAGTTCTTC. Translated, it gives CASSLADRSYNEQFF.

This sequence joins TRBV6-1 and TRBJ1-3; 9 bases agree with TRBD1. This CDR3 is built from 15 residues. V was pared by 6 bases and J by 4 bases, with 7 bases of the junction left unmatched. The germline V gene has CDR1 MNHNS and CDR2 SASEGT. This CDR3 reads CASSLYRGLGNTIYF. In nucleotides, the CDR3 is TGTGCCAGCAGCCTTTACAGGGGGCTGGGAAACACCATATATTTT.

This chain uses TRBV20-1 with TRBJ2-4; D not certain. CDR1 is DFQATT, CDR2 SNEGSKA, per germline (reference sequence). This CDR3 is 17 amino acids long. V was shortened by 0 bases and J by 0 bases, with 15 bases between the two germline ends. The CDR3 sequence: CSARDWRSWRAKNIQYF. CDR3 DNA: TGCAGTGCTAGAGATTGGCGCAGTTGGAGAGCCAAAAACATTCAGTACTTC.

The rearrangement uses TRBV5-5 and TRBJ2-5; the D is unclear. The CDR3 length is 13 residues. CDR1 and CDR2 from the germline V gene are SGHKS and YYEKEE (reference sequence). V lost 2 bases to trimming and J lost 2 bases, with 7 bases between them. CDR3 region: CASSFFPQETQYF. The CDR3 coding sequence is TGTGCCAGCAGCTTCTTCCCACAAGAGACCCAGTACTTC.

This chain uses TRBV15 with TRBJ2-5; TRBD2 is a possible D gene (6 bases). Germline CDR1 LNHNV, CDR2 YYDKDF (reference sequence). V gave up 1 base and J gave up 3 bases, with 9 bases separating them. The CDR3 extends over 14 amino acids. In nucleotides, the CDR3 is TGTGCCACCAGCAGAGGGGGCGGGAAAGAGACCCAGTACTTC. Amino acid sequence: CATSRGGGKETQYF.

This chain joins TRBV7-8 and TRBJ2-1, with TRBD1 matching over 9 bases. The CDR3 runs 15 residues. Germline-derived CDR1 and CDR2 are SGHVS and FQNEAQ. J lost 4 bases, V lost 1 base, and 2 bases had no gene match. CDR3 in amino acids: CASSLVGQGYNEQFF. The DNA of the CDR3 is TGTGCCAGCAGCTTAGTGGGACAGGGTTACAATGAGCAGTTCTTC.